A single sample is the source of the 16 T cell receptor beta chains below, sequenced in a study of OX40 agonist ivuxolimab in advanced cancers. Measured with immunoSEQ multiplex PCR; TCRdb has only the in-frame clones, and not every one. In the table there are roughly 65,000 clones, around four fifths of which are singletons. This material consisted of CD4+ or CD8+ T cells sorted from blood, taken in a trial of the OX40 agonist ivuxolimab. The receptors shown here come from an adult with an advanced solid tumor such as melanoma, head and neck, liver or kidney cancer.

This chain joins TRBV19 and TRBJ1-3; D is unresolved. This CDR3 spans 15 amino acids. Germline assignment: CDR1 LNHDA and CDR2 SQIVND (reference sequence). V lost 4 bases, J lost 0 bases, and 10 bases lay in between. CDR3 loop: CASSRVGGSGNTIYF. As DNA, the CDR3 is TGTGCCAGTAGTAGGGTCGGCGGCTCTGGAAACACCATATATTTT.

This clone was counted only a few times. The rearrangement links TRBV21-1 to TRBJ2-7; the table's D call of TRBD2 was not tested on the DNA. TRBV21-1 is termed a pseudogene. CDR3 size: 17 residues. For the CDR3, the DNA is TGTGCCAGCAACGTTGATAGCGGGGGGCTCCCCTTCTACGAGCAGTACGTC. Its protein product is CASNVDSGGLPFYEQYV.

J is TRBJ1-4 and V is TRBV4-1; possible D gene TRBD1, 5 bases. Germline V gives CDR1 MGHRA, CDR2 YSYEKL. V shed 0 bases and J shed 6 bases, with 11 bases lying between them. This CDR3 is built from 15 residues. The CDR3 nucleotides are TGCGCCAGCAGCCAAGAAGGTGGAGGGGATGAAAAACTGTTTTTT. Its translation: CASSQEGGGDEKLFF.

The chain employs TRBV6-1 and TRBJ1-2; tentative D call: TRBD1 (6 bases). This CDR3 spans 15 amino acids. The V end lost 2 bases, the J end lost 8 bases, and 18 bases lay between the germline ends. Germline lookup yields CDR1 MNHNS and CDR2 SASEGT. The CDR3 bases are TGTGCCAGCAGTGAAATTTTAGGAGGGGGTGGAGGCTACACCTTC. Amino acids: CASSEILGGGGGYTF.

V usage is TRBV18 and J usage is TRBJ1-1; TRBD1 agrees at 9 bases. This CDR3 spans 14 amino acids. CDR1 KGHSH and CDR2 LQKENI come from the germline V gene. Trimming took 5 bases from V and 3 from J; bases not matched to a gene: 4. CDR3 residues: CASSSTGGDTEAFF. CDR3 nucleotide sequence: TGTGCCAGCTCATCGACAGGGGGGGACACTGAAGCTTTCTTT.

This clone is deemed medium-sized. This rearrangement joins TRBV6-6 to TRBJ1-1; D is perhaps TRBD1 (5 bases). Germline-derived CDR1 and CDR2 are MNHNY and SVGAGI (reference sequence). Trimming took 5 bases from V and 1 from J, leaving 14 bases between them. The CDR3 extends over 15 amino acids. For the CDR3, the DNA is TGTGCCAGCAGTCCGCAAGGGACCGCGAACACTGAAGCTTTCTTT. It is translated as CASSPQGTANTEAFF.

The chain is built from TRBV2 and TRBJ1-5; D not resolved. The ends were cut back, 3 bases at V and 9 bases at J, with 12 bases in the middle. CDR3 length: 13 amino acids. CDR1 is SNHLY and CDR2 is FYNNEI in the germline V gene. Here the CDR3 reads CASSDGSNGPQHF. The CDR3 DNA reads TGTGCCAGCAGTGATGGCAGCAACGGGCCCCAGCATTTT.

V and J are TRBV30 and TRBJ2-1; D may be TRBD1 (5 bases). Germline CDR1 and CDR2: GTSNPN and SVGIG (reference sequence). This CDR3 is built from 10 residues. V was pared by 5 bases and J by 10 bases, with 9 bases between. DNA of the CDR3: TGTGCCTGGGGGGCCCAAGAGCAGTTCTTC. As protein: CAWGAQEQFF.

In this sample, this clone turned up once. Other DNA variants within this sample encode the same CDR3. The chain is built from TRBV18 and TRBJ1-1; D is unclear. The germline V gene has CDR1 KGHSH and CDR2 LQKENI. The V gene lost 2 bases and the J gene lost 2 bases, with 6 bases spanning the gap. CDR3 length: 13 amino acids. DNA of the CDR3: TGTGCCAGCTCACCAGGCCTTAACACTGAAGCTTTCTTT. Translated: CASSPGLNTEAFF.

This chain links TRBV28 with TRBJ1-5, with a possible D match to TRBD1 (5 bases). Per the germline V gene, CDR1 is MDHEN and CDR2 is SYDVKM. The length of the CDR3 is 14 residues. Trimming took 7 bases from V and 0 from J, leaving 10 bases between them. Here the CDR3 DNA reads TGTGCCAGCAAGCGGACACCTAGCAATCAGCCCCAGCATTTT. Its protein product is CASKRTPSNQPQHF.

This clone was counted once. The CDR3 loop is CASSLAETPTYNEQFF. CDR3 sequence (DNA): TGTGCCAGCAGCTTAGCTGAGACACCAACCTACAATGAGCAGTTCTTC. The V gene is TRBV7-8, the J gene TRBJ2-1; D is ambiguous. Trimming removed 0 bases from V and 2 bases from J, with 11 bases in between. Looked up from germline, CDR1 is SGHVS and CDR2 is FQNEAQ. This CDR3 is 16 amino acids long.

The J gene is TRBJ2-7, the V gene TRBV2, with a possible D match to TRBD1 (6 bases). This CDR3 comprises 14 residues. The germline CDR1 and CDR2 sequences are SNHLY and FYNNEI. V lost 3 bases and J 3 bases, leaving 12 bases between the germline ends. Here the CDR3 reads CASSEGRGSYEQYV. Written as DNA, the CDR3 is TGTGCCAGCAGTGAGGGCAGGGGAAGCTACGAGCAGTACGTC.

This clone has just one count. V usage is TRBV5-8 and J usage is TRBJ2-3; 7 bases are a match to TRBD1. With V trimmed by 4 bases and J by 10 bases, 6 bases remained unmatched. Germline loops: CDR1 SGHTS, CDR2 YDEGEE. This CDR3 comprises 12 residues. CDR3 sequence: CASSTRQGAQYF. The CDR3 DNA reads as TGTGCCAGCAGCACCCGACAGGGTGCGCAGTATTTT.

V usage is TRBV27 and J usage is TRBJ2-3, with TRBD2 identical over 7 bases. Losses at the gene ends were 1 base for V and 0 bases for J; bases not matched to a gene: 4. CDR3 length: 16 amino acids. CDR1 is MNHEY, CDR2 SMNVEV, per germline (reference sequence). The chain's CDR3 is CASSLWGGPSTDTQYF. The CDR3 nucleotides read TGTGCCAGCAGTTTATGGGGGGGACCCAGCACAGATACGCAGTATTTT.

CDR3 nucleotide sequence: TGTGCCAGCAGCTTAGGGGCGGGAGCGGACATTCAGTACTTC. The encoded protein is CASSLGAGADIQYF. The chain carries TRBV7-2 and TRBJ2-4; TRBD2 agrees at 7 bases. CDR1 and CDR2 from the germline V gene are SGHTA and FQGNSA. The CDR3 is made up of 14 amino acids. The J segment lost 8 bases and the V segment lost 1 base, leaving 5 bases of the junction unmatched.

The V and J genes are TRBV7-8 and TRBJ2-5, with 11 bases identical to TRBD1. This CDR3 comprises 17 residues. Germline CDR1 is SGHVS and CDR2 is FQNEAQ. V gave up 1 base and J gave up 1 base; unmatched junction bases: 5. The chain's CDR3 is CASSLVAGTGGQETQYF. In DNA, the CDR3 is TGTGCCAGCAGCTTAGTCGCCGGGACAGGGGGCCAAGAGACCCAGTACTTC.